This T cell receptor beta chain was profiled in a study of regulatory T cells in long-lasting Graves disease. Overall study results and limits: Persistent Graves' patients showed reduced TCR diversity versus newly diagnosed patients. Since the sample size was small, accuracy may have been reduced.

The CDR3 covers 15 residues. CDR1 is LNHDA and CDR2 is SQIVND in the germline V gene (reference sequence). V was pared by 1 base and J by 4 bases, with 13 bases between. Specified time point: persistent/refractory GD, antithyroid drugs over 5 years with positive TRAb. PBMCs were the source of the RNA used for TCR sequencing. The patients were enrolled through endocrinology in Xi'an, China. Comment on this clonotype: Its antigen is currently unknown.

TCR beta libraries were built with iRepertoire HTBI primers and Arm-PCR of CDR3 regions. Via MiXCR, TCRdb re-called the multiplex PCR reads, giving one row per CDR3 protein. The sample includes about 660,000 distinct CDR3 sequences, roughly 30% of them seen just once. The sequenced sample was peripheral blood mononuclear cells (PBMCs), obtained when the disease was refractory, from a patient treated with antithyroid drugs. This receptor was obtained from a female donor with Graves disease. The chain combines TRBV19 with TRBJ1-1, with D perhaps matching TRBD1 (5 bases). The CDR3 bases are TGTGCCAGTAGTATAGCATTGACAGCGATCACTGAAGCTTTCTTT. This encodes CASSIALTAITEAFF.